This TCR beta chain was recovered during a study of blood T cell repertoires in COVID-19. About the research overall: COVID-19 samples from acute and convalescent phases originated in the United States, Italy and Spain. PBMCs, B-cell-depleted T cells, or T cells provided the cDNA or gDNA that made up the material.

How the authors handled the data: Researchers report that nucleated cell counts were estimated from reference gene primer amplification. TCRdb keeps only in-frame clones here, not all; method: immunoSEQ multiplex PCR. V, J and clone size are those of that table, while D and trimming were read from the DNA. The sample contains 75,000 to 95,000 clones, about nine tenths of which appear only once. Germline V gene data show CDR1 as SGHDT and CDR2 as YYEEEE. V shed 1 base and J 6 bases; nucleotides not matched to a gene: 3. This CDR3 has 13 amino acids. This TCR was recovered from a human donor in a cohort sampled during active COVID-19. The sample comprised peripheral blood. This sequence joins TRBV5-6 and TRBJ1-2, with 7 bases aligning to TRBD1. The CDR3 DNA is TGTGCCAGCAGCTTGCTGGGACAGAATGGCTACACCTTC. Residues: CASSLLGQNGYTF. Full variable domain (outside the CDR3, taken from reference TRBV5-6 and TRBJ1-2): DAGVTQSPTHLIKTRGQQVTLRCSPKSGHDTVSWYQQALGQGPQFIFQYYEEEERQRGNFPDRFSGHQFPNYSSELNVNALLLGDSALYLCASSLLGQNGYTFGSGTRLTVV.